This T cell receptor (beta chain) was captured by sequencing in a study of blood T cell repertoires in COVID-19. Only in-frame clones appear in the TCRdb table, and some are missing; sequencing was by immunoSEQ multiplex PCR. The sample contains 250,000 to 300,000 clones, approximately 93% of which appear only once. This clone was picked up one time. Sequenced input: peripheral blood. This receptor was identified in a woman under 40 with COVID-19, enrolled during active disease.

This CDR3 is CASSSGQSYGYTF. Here the CDR3 DNA reads TGCGCCAGCAGCTCGGGACAGAGCTATGGCTACACCTTC. This chain uses TRBV5-1 with TRBJ1-2, with 7 nucleotides matching TRBD1. The CDR3 covers 13 residues. The V gene end was trimmed by 3 bases and the J gene end by 4 bases; junction bases not matched to a gene: 3. The germline gives CDR1 SGHRS, CDR2 YFSETQ.